Shown below are 23 T cell receptor beta chains from a single sample sequenced in a study of blood T cell repertoires in COVID-19. The assay was immunoSEQ multiplex PCR, and TCRdb's table has in-frame clones only and misses some. In the table there are 220,000 or so clones, 82% of which are singletons. Sequenced material: PBMCs or T cells enriched from blood (not recorded which). The receptors were sampled from a woman aged 60-70 years who had recovered from COVID-19.

The chain links TRBV7-9 to TRBJ2-1, with 7 nucleotides matching TRBD1. Germline V CDR1 and CDR2: SEHNR, FQNEAQ (reference sequence). V was pared by 2 bases and J by 2 bases, with 3 bases of the junction left unmatched. This CDR3 region has 15 residues. The CDR3 sequence: CASSLIGTAYNEQFF. The CDR3 DNA reads TGTGCCAGCAGCTTAATAGGGACAGCCTACAATGAGCAGTTCTTC.

V and J are TRBV6-4 and TRBJ1-2; a weak D match, TRBD1 (6 bases). Between the trimmed V and J ends, which lost 2 bases and 8 bases, there was a span of 9 bases. Germline V gene sequence: CDR1 MRHNA, CDR2 SNTAGT. The CDR3 runs 12 residues. CDR3 residues: CASSDRGIGYTF. DNA of the CDR3: TGTGCCAGCAGTGACAGGGGGATCGGCTACACCTTC.

The genes are TRBV7-2 and TRBJ2-6, with a possible D match to TRBD1 (5 bases). Trimming took off 3 bases at V and 0 bases at J, with 9 bases between the two ends. The CDR3 extends over 16 amino acids. Per the germline V gene, CDR1 is SGHTA and CDR2 is FQGNSA. The DNA for the CDR3 is TGTGCCAGCAGCTTGGGGCAGAGCTCTGGGGCCAACGTCCTGACTTTC. Its translation is CASSLGQSSGANVLTF.

This clone was detected a few times. This chain joins TRBV11-2 and TRBJ1-5; D unresolved. The V end was cut by 5 bases, the J end by 7 bases, with 15 bases between. From germline, CDR1 is SGHAT and CDR2 FQNNGV. The CDR3 sequence is 14 residues long. The CDR3 is CASSKSGAGQPQHF. In DNA form, the CDR3 reads TGTGCCAGCAGCAAATCGGGAGCTGGACAGCCCCAGCATTTT.

The chain is built from TRBV15 and TRBJ1-4, with 10 bases identical to TRBD1. This CDR3 is 16 amino acids long. The germline CDR1 and CDR2 sequences are LNHNV and YYDKDF (reference sequence). V gave up 4 bases and J gave up 3 bases; unmatched junction bases: 5. The CDR3 coding sequence is TGTGCCACCAGCAAGGGACAGGGGAAATCTAATGAAAAACTGTTTTTT. This gives the protein CATSKGQGKSNEKLFF.

The chain employs TRBV5-6 and TRBJ2-5; 7 nucleotides line up with TRBD1. The germline V gene encodes CDR1 SGHDT and CDR2 YYEEEE. The CDR3 runs 15 residues. V lost 4 bases and J lost 5; bases outside the gene matches: 11. This CDR3 reads CASSLRQGVRETQYF. CDR3 coding DNA: TGTGCCAGCAGCCTCCGACAGGGCGTGAGGGAGACCCAGTACTTC.

This sequence joins TRBV18 and TRBJ2-6; D gene uncertain. The CDR3 sequence is 16 residues long. Trimming took 2 bases from V and 0 from J, leaving 8 bases between them. Germline CDR1 and CDR2: KGHSH and LQKENI. The CDR3 region has the DNA TGTGCCAGCTCACCATCGATAGCCTCTGGGGCCAACGTCCTGACTTTC. It specifies CASSPSIASGANVLTF.

CDR3 DNA sequence: TGTGCCAGTAGTATCGGACTAGCGGGGGAACAAGAGACCCAGTACTTC. This translates into CASSIGLAGEQETQYF. The chain joins TRBV19 to TRBJ2-5; 13 bases line up with TRBD2. CDR1 and CDR2 (germline): LNHDA, SQIVND (reference sequence). After removal of 3 bases from V and 2 bases from J, the junction contained 3 bases not matched to a gene. The CDR3 loop spans 16 amino acids.

This clone was seen once. V usage is TRBV6-5 and J usage is TRBJ1-2, with 8 bases matching TRBD1. Germline lookup yields CDR1 MNHEY and CDR2 SVGAGI. V dropped 4 bases and J dropped 6; count of bases not matched to a gene: 7. The CDR3 is 14 residues long. The chain's CDR3 is CASSLDRVNHGYTF. CDR3 nucleotides: TGTGCCAGCAGTTTGGACAGGGTAAACCATGGCTACACCTTC.

The chain is built from TRBV25-1 and TRBJ2-7, with TRBD2 matching over 8 bases. CDR1 and CDR2 from the germline V gene are MGHDK and SYGVNS. The CDR3 is 15 residues long. J lost 3 bases, V lost 8 bases, and 12 bases had no gene match. CDR3 in amino acids: CASSPGGAGDYEQYF. The DNA for the CDR3 is TGTGCCAGCTCCCCCGGGGGGGCAGGCGACTACGAGCAGTACTTC.

The chain is built from TRBV7-2 and TRBJ1-5; D unclear. This CDR3 has 15 amino acids. The germline gives CDR1 SGHTA, CDR2 FQGNSA. Between the trimmed V and J ends, which lost 5 bases and 3 bases, there was a span of 14 bases. CDR3 DNA: TGTGCCAGCAGCCCCGCCGCGGGGTACAATCAGCCCCAGCATTTT. Protein: CASSPAAGYNQPQHF.

The chain recombines TRBV11-2 with TRBJ1-2; D is ambiguous. Trimming took 5 bases from V and 6 from J, leaving 13 bases between them. The CDR3 runs to 13 residues. The germline V gene encodes CDR1 SGHAT and CDR2 FQNNGV. The CDR3 protein is CASSLPGMNGYTF. DNA for the CDR3: TGTGCCAGCAGCCTACCAGGAATGAATGGCTACACCTTC.

The chain employs TRBV7-2 and TRBJ2-1; TRBD2 matches 8 bases. V lost 2 bases, J lost 3 bases, and 6 bases stayed unmatched. This CDR3 is built from 16 residues. Germline-derived CDR1 and CDR2 are SGHTA and FQGNSA. CDR3 DNA: TGTGCCAGCAGCTTAATGTCGGGAGGGAACTACAATGAGCAGTTCTTC. It specifies CASSLMSGGNYNEQFF.

This chain joins TRBV6-1 and TRBJ1-3, with D perhaps matching TRBD1 (6 bases). V lost 0 bases, J lost 10 bases, and 16 bases lay in between. The CDR3 is 15 amino acids. In germline, CDR1 is MNHNS, CDR2 SASEGT. This CDR3 is CASSEAIRGLVTIYF. As DNA, the CDR3 is TGTGCCAGCAGTGAAGCGATCAGGGGCCTGGTGACCATATATTTT.

V is TRBV27 and J is TRBJ1-1, with D unresolved. This CDR3 is built from 15 residues. Germline CDR1 MNHEY, CDR2 SMNVEV (reference sequence). V lost 0 bases and J lost 4, with 12 bases in between. The CDR3 bases are TGTGCCAGCAGTTTATCTTGGAAGGGAGGCACTGAAGCTTTCTTT. Residues: CASSLSWKGGTEAFF.

The chain employs TRBV10-3 and TRBJ2-3; 8 bases agree with TRBD1. The CDR3 spans 13 residues. V was clipped by 10 bases and J by 3 bases; unmatched bases: 6. Germline loops: CDR1 ENHRY, CDR2 SYGVKD. The CDR3 protein is CATRQGRTDTQYF. The CDR3, as DNA: TGTGCCACTCGACAGGGGAGAACAGATACGCAGTATTTT.

The rearrangement links TRBV7-9 to TRBJ2-1; 8 bases match TRBD1. V was clipped by 6 bases and J by 4 bases; unmatched bases: 11. This CDR3 is 16 amino acids long. Germline-derived CDR1 and CDR2 are SEHNR and FQNEAQ (reference sequence). The CDR3 coding sequence is TGTGCCAGCAGTCAGCTATCGGGACAGGAATACAATGAGCAGTTCTTC. Amino acid sequence: CASSQLSGQEYNEQFF.

The gene calls are TRBV2 and TRBJ1-1; 9 bases align to TRBD1. Trimming at V came to 6 bases and at J to 2 bases, leaving 4 bases not matched to a gene. There are 14 residues in the CDR3. Germline V gene sequence: CDR1 SNHLY, CDR2 FYNNEI. The CDR3 sequence is CASRWTGANTEAFF. The CDR3 nucleotides read TGTGCCAGCAGATGGACAGGGGCTAACACTGAAGCTTTCTTT.

This clone was seen a handful of times. Additional DNA sequences in this sample encode the identical CDR3. This chain joins TRBV6-5 and TRBJ1-2, with 9 bases identical to TRBD1. In germline, CDR1 is MNHEY, CDR2 SVGAGI. With 5 bases clipped from V and 5 bases from J, the junction kept 3 bases outside the gene matches. The CDR3 is 13 amino acids. CDR3 sequence reads: CASSLDRGYGYTF. CDR3 sequence (DNA): TGTGCCAGCAGTCTGGACAGGGGATATGGCTACACCTTC.

V is TRBV3-1 (or the pseudogene TRBV3-2) and J is TRBJ1-3; D might be TRBD1 (6 bases). CDR1 and CDR2 (germline): LGHDT, YNNKEL (reference sequence). The CDR3 extends over 16 amino acids. Deletions cut 2 bases from V and 3 bases from J, with 14 bases between. CDR3 amino acids: CASSQSEQGGGNTIYF. CDR3 coding DNA: TGTGCCAGCAGCCAATCCGAACAGGGCGGTGGAAACACCATATATTTT.

The chain employs TRBV19 and TRBJ2-1, with TRBD2 identical over 9 bases. Trimming took 4 bases from V and 8 from J; bases not matched to a gene: 9. Germline assignment: CDR1 LNHDA and CDR2 SQIVND (reference sequence). The CDR3 has 15 amino acids. DNA of the CDR3: TGTGCCAGTAGTACCGGGACTAGCCGGGGCCATGAGCAGTTCTTC. Translating it yields CASSTGTSRGHEQFF.

The chain couples TRBV18 to TRBJ2-3; D may be TRBD1 (6 bases). Trimming cost V 6 bases and J 0 bases, with 16 bases left between them. CDR1 and CDR2 (germline): KGHSH, LQKENI. This CDR3 has 16 residues. CDR3 bases: TGTGCCAGCTCGCCCAAGGACAGTCCTAGCACAGATACGCAGTATTTT. Residues: CASSPKDSPSTDTQYF.

The chain combines TRBV6-1 with TRBJ2-2; 12 bases are a match to TRBD2. There are 17 residues in the CDR3. Germline CDR1 reads MNHNS; CDR2 reads SASEGT. Trimming removed 2 bases from V and 7 bases from J; junction bases left unmatched: 8. CDR3 in amino acids: CASSELAGGPDGGELFF. The CDR3 DNA reads as TGTGCCAGCAGTGAACTAGCGGGAGGGCCAGATGGCGGGGAGCTGTTTTTT.